The source of this T cell receptor beta chain is a study of blood T cells in healthy people across ages. This clonotype was picked up a small number of times. Alongside a J-beta primer mix, a sample-barcoded 5' primer served in a second PCR lasting about 6 to 12 cycles. TCRdb re-derived calls from the 5' RACE reads in MiXCR, one entry per CDR3 protein. There are approximately 2,000,000 distinct CDR3 sequences in the sample; about two fifths occur only once, and about 21% lies in the top ten. Trimming took 4 bases from V and 2 from J; bases not matched to a gene: 8. This CDR3 spans 16 amino acids. The germline V gene encodes CDR1 SGHRS and CDR2 YFSETQ.

The chain recombines TRBV5-1 with TRBJ2-7; 11 bases fit TRBD2. The TCR sequence derives from a human donor in good health. Material: blood. The CDR3: CASSGRLAGGTYEQYF. CDR3 coding DNA: TGCGCCAGCAGCGGGCGGCTAGCGGGAGGCACCTACGAGCAGTACTTC.